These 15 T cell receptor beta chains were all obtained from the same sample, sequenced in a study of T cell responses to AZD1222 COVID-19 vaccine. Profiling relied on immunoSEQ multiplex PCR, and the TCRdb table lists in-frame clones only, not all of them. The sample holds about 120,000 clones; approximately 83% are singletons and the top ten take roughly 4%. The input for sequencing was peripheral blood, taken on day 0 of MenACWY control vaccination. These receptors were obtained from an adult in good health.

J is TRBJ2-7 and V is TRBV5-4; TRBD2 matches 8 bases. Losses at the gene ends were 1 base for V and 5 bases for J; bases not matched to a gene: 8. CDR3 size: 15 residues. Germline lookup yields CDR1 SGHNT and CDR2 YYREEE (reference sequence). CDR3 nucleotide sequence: TGTGCCAGCAGCTTGACAGGGACTAGACATCACGAGCAGTACTTC. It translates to CASSLTGTRHHEQYF. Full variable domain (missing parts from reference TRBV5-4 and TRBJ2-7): ETGVTQSPTHLIKTRGQQVTLRCSSQSGHNTVSWYQQALGQGPQFIFQYYREEENGRGNFPPRFSGLQFPNYSSELNVNALELDDSALYLCASSLTGTRHHEQYFGPGTRLTVT.

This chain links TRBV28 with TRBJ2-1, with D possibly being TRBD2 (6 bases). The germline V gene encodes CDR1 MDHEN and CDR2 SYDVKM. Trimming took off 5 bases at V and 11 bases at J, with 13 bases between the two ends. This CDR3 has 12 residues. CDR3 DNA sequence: TGTGCCAGCAGTCCTCGGGACTCCCAGCAGTTCTTC. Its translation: CASSPRDSQQFF.

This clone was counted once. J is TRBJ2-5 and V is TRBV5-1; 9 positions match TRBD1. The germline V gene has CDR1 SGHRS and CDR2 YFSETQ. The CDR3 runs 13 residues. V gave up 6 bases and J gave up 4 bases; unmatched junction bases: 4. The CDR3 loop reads CASTTGGPETQYF. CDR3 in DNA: TGCGCCAGCACCACAGGGGGCCCAGAGACCCAGTACTTC.

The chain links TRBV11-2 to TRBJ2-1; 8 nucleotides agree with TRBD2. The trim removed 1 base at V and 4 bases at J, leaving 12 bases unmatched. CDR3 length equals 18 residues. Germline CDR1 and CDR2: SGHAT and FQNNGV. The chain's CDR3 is CASSLVARGGGRYNEQFF. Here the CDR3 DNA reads TGTGCCAGCAGCTTAGTCGCGAGAGGCGGGGGGCGATACAATGAGCAGTTCTTC.

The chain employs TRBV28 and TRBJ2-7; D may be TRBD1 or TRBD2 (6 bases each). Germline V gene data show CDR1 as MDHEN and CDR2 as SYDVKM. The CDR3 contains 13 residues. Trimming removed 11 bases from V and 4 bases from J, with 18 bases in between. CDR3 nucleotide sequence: TGTGCCCCCCTTGGGGGGCGGAATTACGAGCAGTACTTC. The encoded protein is CAPLGGRNYEQYF.

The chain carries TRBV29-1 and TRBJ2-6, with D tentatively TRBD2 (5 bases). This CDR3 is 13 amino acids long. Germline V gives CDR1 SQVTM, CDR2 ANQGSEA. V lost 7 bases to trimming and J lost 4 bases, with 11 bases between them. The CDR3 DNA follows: TGCAGCGCGCGGACTGTCGGGGCCAACGTCCTGACTTTC. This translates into CSARTVGANVLTF.

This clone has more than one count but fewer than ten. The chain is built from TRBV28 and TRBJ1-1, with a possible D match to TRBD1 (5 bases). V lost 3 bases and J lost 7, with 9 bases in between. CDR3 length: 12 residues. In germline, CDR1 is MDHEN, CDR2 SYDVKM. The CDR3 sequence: CASSLGVGEAFF. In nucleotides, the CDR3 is TGTGCCAGCAGTTTGGGGGTGGGTGAAGCTTTCTTT.

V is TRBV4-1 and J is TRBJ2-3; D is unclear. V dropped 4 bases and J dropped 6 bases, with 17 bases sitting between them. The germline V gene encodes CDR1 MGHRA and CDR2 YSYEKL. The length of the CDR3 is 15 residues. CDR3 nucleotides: TGCGCCAGCAGCCTCTTAACCCCACCCACGGATACGCAGTATTTT. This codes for CASSLLTPPTDTQYF.

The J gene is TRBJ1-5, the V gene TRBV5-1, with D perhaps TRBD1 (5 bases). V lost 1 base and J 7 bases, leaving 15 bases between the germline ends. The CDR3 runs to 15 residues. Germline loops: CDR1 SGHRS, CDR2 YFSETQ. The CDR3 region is CASSLLPGNGQPQHF. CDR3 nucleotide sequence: TGCGCCAGCAGCTTGTTGCCAGGGAATGGCCAGCCCCAGCATTTT.

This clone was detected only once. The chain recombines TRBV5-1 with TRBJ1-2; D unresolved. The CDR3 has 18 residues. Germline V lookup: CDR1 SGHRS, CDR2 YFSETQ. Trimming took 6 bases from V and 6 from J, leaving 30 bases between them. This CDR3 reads CASKPTGGPPYFHDGYTF. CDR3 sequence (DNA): TGCGCCAGCAAACCCACGGGAGGACCTCCTTACTTCCATGATGGCTACACCTTC.

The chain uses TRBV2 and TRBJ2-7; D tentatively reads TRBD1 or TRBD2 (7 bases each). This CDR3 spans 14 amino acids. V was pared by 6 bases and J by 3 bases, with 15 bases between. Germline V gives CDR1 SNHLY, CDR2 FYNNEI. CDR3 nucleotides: TGTGCCAGCAGGGAGCAGGGGGGGAGCTACGAGCAGTACTTC. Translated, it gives CASREQGGSYEQYF.

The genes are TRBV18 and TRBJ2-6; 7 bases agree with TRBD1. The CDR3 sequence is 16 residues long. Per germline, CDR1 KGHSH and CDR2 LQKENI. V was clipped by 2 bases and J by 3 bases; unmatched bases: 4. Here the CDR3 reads CASSPGTALGANVLTF. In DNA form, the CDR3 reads TGTGCCAGCTCACCAGGGACAGCGCTTGGGGCCAACGTCCTGACTTTC.

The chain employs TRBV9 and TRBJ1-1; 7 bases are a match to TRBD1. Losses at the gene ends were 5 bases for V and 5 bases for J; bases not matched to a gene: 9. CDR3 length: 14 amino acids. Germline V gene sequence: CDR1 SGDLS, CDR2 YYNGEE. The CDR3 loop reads CASRATGEGTEAFF. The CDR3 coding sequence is TGTGCCAGCAGAGCTACAGGGGAGGGTACTGAAGCTTTCTTT.

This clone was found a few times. CDR3 in amino acids: CASSRGDGGLYEQYF. CDR3 nucleotide sequence: TGTGCCAGCAGCCGAGGGGATGGTGGCCTCTACGAGCAGTACTTC. This rearrangement joins TRBV7-8 to TRBJ2-7; D could derive from TRBD1 or TRBD2 (5 bases each). Germline loops: CDR1 SGHVS, CDR2 FQNEAQ. Trimming removed 5 bases at V and 3 bases at J, with 17 bases between. This CDR3 spans 15 amino acids.

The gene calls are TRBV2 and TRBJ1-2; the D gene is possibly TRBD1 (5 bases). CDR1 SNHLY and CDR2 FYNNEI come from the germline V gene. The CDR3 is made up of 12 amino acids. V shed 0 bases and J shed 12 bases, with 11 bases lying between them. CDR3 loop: CASSEARGHNTF. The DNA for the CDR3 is TGTGCCAGCAGTGAAGCGCGTGGACACAACACCTTC.